This passage covers 30 T cell receptor beta chains from one sample sequenced in a study of long-term antiretroviral therapy in people with HIV. It was version v3.0 of the immunoSEQ assay that was run at survey level. The method was immunoSEQ multiplex PCR; TCRdb's version includes in-frame clones alone and lacks a portion of them. The table lists 14,000 or so clones, over 80% of them singletons. The specimen comprised unsorted PBMCs, sampled 1.8 years before starting antiretroviral therapy. The receptors derive from a woman aged 40-49 years with HIV.

CDR3 region: CASTTDSRTEAFF. The CDR3 DNA sequence: TGTGCCAGTACTACGGACTCAAGGACTGAAGCTTTCTTT. The rearrangement links TRBV19 to TRBJ1-1; no definite D call. The germline V gene has CDR1 LNHDA and CDR2 SQIVND (reference sequence). Trimming removed 7 bases at V and 5 bases at J, with 14 bases between. This CDR3 is 13 amino acids long.

J is TRBJ2-7 and V is TRBV27, with D perhaps given as TRBD1 or TRBD2 (5 bases each). CDR3 length equals 12 residues. The germline V gene has CDR1 MNHEY and CDR2 SMNVEV (reference sequence). Deletions cut 4 bases from V and 3 bases from J, with 7 bases between. The DNA for the CDR3 is TGTGCCAGCAGTTCGGGGCACTACGAGCAGTACTTC. It specifies CASSSGHYEQYF.

The chain uses TRBV12-2 and TRBJ2-7; the table's D gene call, TRBD1, was not cross checked with the DNA. TRBV12-2 is a known pseudogene. CDR3 length: 16 residues. The CDR3 DNA follows: TGTGCAAGTCGCTTAGAGGGTCGGGACAGCTCCTACGAGCAGTACTTC. It is translated as CASRLEGRDSSYEQYF.

The gene calls are TRBV5-6 and TRBJ1-1; D is unclear. V was clipped by 4 bases and J by 1 base, with 8 bases between them. Germline V gene data show CDR1 as SGHDT and CDR2 as YYEEEE. The CDR3 totals 13 residues. The chain's CDR3 is CASSLQWNTEAFF. In nucleotides, the CDR3 is TGTGCCAGCAGCCTACAGTGGAACACTGAAGCTTTCTTT.

The rearrangement joins TRBV10-3 to TRBJ1-1, with D maybe TRBD1 (6 bases). V was shortened by 4 bases and J by 4 bases, with 16 bases between the two germline ends. CDR3 length: 15 amino acids. Per the germline V gene, CDR1 is ENHRY and CDR2 is SYGVKD. For the CDR3, the DNA is TGTGCCATCAGTGGCCGACAGGAATGGGGCACTGAAGCTTTCTTT. It yields the protein CAISGRQEWGTEAFF.

This clone came up once. The gene calls are TRBV11-3 and TRBJ1-1; TRBD1 aligns across 8 bases. After removal of 1 base from V and 11 bases from J, the junction contained 6 bases not matched to a gene. The CDR3 is 13 residues long. Germline CDR1 reads SGHNT; CDR2 reads YENEEA. The CDR3 region is CASSLAGGSRAFF. Written as DNA, the CDR3 is TGTGCCAGCAGCTTAGCAGGGGGCTCTAGGGCTTTCTTT.

The chain employs TRBV6-5 and TRBJ2-1; 9 bases fit TRBD2. CDR3 length: 15 amino acids. From germline, CDR1 is MNHEY and CDR2 SVGAGI. Trimming cost V 0 bases and J 4 bases; bases outside gene matches: 1. The DNA for the CDR3 is TGTGCCAGCAGTTACTCTAGCGGGGGATACAATGAGCAGTTCTTC. This sequence encodes CASSYSSGGYNEQFF.

This chain uses TRBV10-3 with TRBJ2-1; D perhaps matches TRBD1 (6 bases). Trimming left V 10 bases short and J 9 bases short, with 16 bases between. Germline V gene sequence: CDR1 ENHRY, CDR2 SYGVKD. The CDR3 loop spans 12 amino acids. The CDR3 here is CATEGDTAEQFF. CDR3 in DNA: TGTGCCACCGAGGGGGATACGGCTGAGCAGTTCTTC.

J is TRBJ1-2 and V is TRBV7-3; 7 nucleotides align to TRBD1. V lost 2 bases and J lost 4; bases outside the gene matches: 7. This CDR3 comprises 15 residues. CDR1 is SGHTA and CDR2 is FQGTGA in the germline V gene. As DNA, the CDR3 is TGTGCCAGCAGCTTAGGGCAGGGGGATGGCTATGGCTACACCTTC. This codes for CASSLGQGDGYGYTF.

This clone has only one observation. The chain carries TRBV6-1 and TRBJ1-5, with D perhaps matching TRBD1 (5 bases). The CDR3 runs 14 residues. Germline CDR1 MNHNS, CDR2 SASEGT. With 4 bases removed from V and 3 bases from J, the gap between germline ends came to 10 bases. The CDR3 DNA follows: TGTGCCAGCAGTGCAGGGCAGACCAATCAGCCCCAGCATTTT. Protein: CASSAGQTNQPQHF.

This chain joins TRBV10-1 and TRBJ2-3; TRBD2 matches at 8 bases. Germline CDR1 WNHNN, CDR2 SYGVQD (reference sequence). Losses at the gene ends were 2 bases for V and 6 bases for J; bases not matched to a gene: 7. The CDR3 has 15 amino acids. The CDR3 reads CASSEVQRESDTQYF. CDR3 nucleotides: TGCGCCAGCAGTGAGGTGCAGCGGGAGTCGGATACGCAGTATTTT.

The chain is built from TRBV18 and TRBJ2-2, with D tentatively TRBD2 (5 bases). The V end lost 2 bases, the J end lost 0 bases, and 7 bases lay between the germline ends. The germline V gene has CDR1 KGHSH and CDR2 LQKENI. The CDR3 is 15 amino acids. CDR3 nucleotide sequence: TGTGCCAGCTCACCAGATAGCGCGAACACCGGGGAGCTGTTTTTT. Translating gives CASSPDSANTGELFF.

The chain has TRBV28 and TRBJ2-7, with 7 positions matching TRBD1. The V gene's germline CDR1 is MDHEN and CDR2 SYDVKM. Unmatched junction bases numbered 6, after V lost 6 bases and J lost 1 base. This CDR3 is 14 amino acids long. The CDR3 DNA is TGTGCCAGCAGCCGCCTGACAGGGTCCTACGAGCAGTACTTC. This sequence encodes CASSRLTGSYEQYF.

The rearrangement uses TRBV4-1 and TRBJ2-1; 7 bases map to TRBD1. V shed 2 bases and J 9 bases; nucleotides not matched to a gene: 4. CDR3 length: 13 residues. Germline CDR1 MGHRA, CDR2 YSYEKL. This CDR3 reads CASSQRTGVEQFF. The CDR3 nucleotides are TGCGCCAGCAGCCAAAGAACAGGGGTTGAGCAGTTCTTC.

V is TRBV29-1 and J is TRBJ2-1; a weak D match, TRBD2 (5 bases). V was pared by 7 bases and J by 2 bases, with 12 bases between. Per the germline V gene, CDR1 is SQVTM and CDR2 is ANQGSEA. The CDR3 is 13 residues long. The CDR3 coding sequence is TGCAGCGCCGCTCCGGGGACCTACAATGAGCAGTTCTTC. Residues: CSAAPGTYNEQFF.

In nucleotides, the CDR3 is TGTGCCAGCAGTTTAAGGGCCCCCAATGAGCAGTTCTTC. Its protein product is CASSLRAPNEQFF. V gene TRBV28 combines with J gene TRBJ2-1; D gene uncertain. The CDR3 contains 13 residues. Germline V gene lookup returns CDR1 MDHEN and CDR2 SYDVKM. The V and J ends lost 2 bases and 6 bases respectively, with 8 bases between them.

V is TRBV4-3 and J is TRBJ1-2; 12 bases match TRBD1. The CDR3 contains 22 residues. Germline CDR1 LGHNA, CDR2 YSLEER. Trimming at V came to 0 bases and at J to 8 bases, leaving 25 bases not matched to a gene. CDR3 bases: TGCGCCAGCAGCCAAGATCTCCTTCCGAAGAGGGACAGGGGGCGGCGGGGATCCGGCTACACCTTC. This translates into CASSQDLLPKRDRGRRGSGYTF.

The rearrangement links TRBV13 to TRBJ2-3; D is ambiguous. The germline V gene encodes CDR1 PRHDT and CDR2 FYEKMQ (reference sequence). The V end was cut by 2 bases, the J end by 6 bases, with 9 bases between. This CDR3 region has 13 residues. The CDR3 here is CASSLMSSDTQYF. Here the CDR3 DNA reads TGTGCCAGCAGCTTAATGAGTTCGGATACGCAGTATTTT.

The chain links TRBV5-1 to TRBJ2-5, with 8 bases fitting TRBD1. Germline CDR1 SGHRS, CDR2 YFSETQ. V was pared by 4 bases and J by 5 bases, with 4 bases of the junction left unmatched. The CDR3 loop spans 13 amino acids. Here the CDR3 reads CASSKTGVETQYF. Written as DNA, the CDR3 is TGCGCCAGCAGCAAGACAGGGGTGGAGACCCAGTACTTC.

The chain couples TRBV7-6 to TRBJ1-1, with D perhaps TRBD1 (5 bases). The germline V gene has CDR1 SGHVS and CDR2 FNYEAQ. Trimming pared 5 bases from V and 0 bases from J, leaving 19 bases between. The CDR3 is made up of 17 amino acids. The DNA of the CDR3 is TGTGCCAGCAGCGTGATACGGGGGAATCTCATGAACACTGAAGCTTTCTTT. Translating it yields CASSVIRGNLMNTEAFF.

This chain connects TRBV6-1 to TRBJ2-7; D ambiguous. Trimming shortened V by 3 bases and J by 2 bases, and 8 bases separated the two germline ends. Germline V gives CDR1 MNHNS, CDR2 SASEGT. The CDR3 runs to 13 residues. CDR3 coding DNA: TGTGCCAGCAGTGACCGCACCACCTACGAGCAGTACTTC. Amino acid sequence: CASSDRTTYEQYF.

V gene TRBV5-4 combines with J gene TRBJ2-5; TRBD1 agrees at 8 bases. This CDR3 has 13 residues. With V trimmed by 5 bases and J by 5 bases, 5 bases remained unmatched. Germline V gives CDR1 SGHNT, CDR2 YYREEE (reference sequence). CDR3 protein: CASSRQGTETQYF. CDR3 bases: TGTGCCAGCAGTCGACAGGGGACTGAGACCCAGTACTTC. The whole variable domain, filled in from reference TRBV5-4 and TRBJ2-5, reads ETGVTQSPTHLIKTRGQQVTLRCSSQSGHNTVSWYQQALGQGPQFIFQYYREEENGRGNFPPRFSGLQFPNYSSELNVNALELDDSALYLCASSRQGTETQYFGPGTRLLVL.

This chain links TRBV27 with TRBJ2-2, with 8 bases matching TRBD2. The CDR3 has 16 residues. CDR1 MNHEY and CDR2 SMNVEV come from the germline V gene (reference sequence). After removal of 3 bases from V and 4 bases from J, the junction contained 7 bases not matched to a gene. CDR3 nucleotides: TGTGCCAGCAGTTTCACGGGAGGGCCGAGCACCGGGGAGCTGTTTTTT. Translation: CASSFTGGPSTGELFF.

This chain uses TRBV6-6 with TRBJ2-3; D remains ambiguous. The CDR3 sequence is 15 residues long. Looked up from germline, CDR1 is MNHNY and CDR2 is SVGAGI (reference sequence). Trimming cost V 0 bases and J 0 bases, with 7 bases left between them. The CDR3 sequence: CASSYSGISTDTQYF. Written as DNA, the CDR3 is TGTGCCAGCAGTTACTCGGGGATTAGCACAGATACGCAGTATTTT.

The chain links TRBV5-1 to TRBJ1-5; D unclear. V was shortened by 0 bases and J by 3 bases, with 4 bases between the two germline ends. The CDR3 spans 13 residues. Germline CDR1 is SGHRS and CDR2 is YFSETQ. The CDR3 DNA reads as TGCGCCAGCAGCTTGGGAACCAATCAGCCCCAGCATTTT. It yields the protein CASSLGTNQPQHF.

The chain uses TRBV7-9 and TRBJ2-5; 10 bases agree with TRBD2. V lost 4 bases, J lost 2 bases, and 7 bases stayed unmatched. Germline V CDR1 and CDR2: SEHNR, FQNEAQ (reference sequence). There are 16 residues in the CDR3. CDR3 residues: CASSSPWGLAQETQYF. Here the CDR3 DNA reads TGTGCCAGCAGCTCTCCCTGGGGACTAGCGCAAGAGACCCAGTACTTC. Full variable domain (outside the CDR3, taken from reference TRBV7-9 and TRBJ2-5): DTGVSQNPRHKITKRGQNVTFRCDPISEHNRLYWYRQTLGQGPEFLTYFQNEAQLEKSRLLSDRFSAERPKGSFSTLEIQRTEQGDSAMYLCASSSPWGLAQETQYFGPGTRLLVL.

This rearrangement joins TRBV14 to TRBJ2-1; 10 bases are shared with TRBD2. Germline values: CDR1 SGHDN, CDR2 FVKESK. The trim removed 5 bases at V and 4 bases at J, leaving 8 bases unmatched. The CDR3 loop spans 16 amino acids. The CDR3 DNA follows: TGTGCCAGCAGCTCTAGCGGGAGCATACTTTACAATGAGCAGTTCTTC. Translation gives CASSSSGSILYNEQFF.

The V gene is TRBV11-2, the J gene TRBJ1-5, with D perhaps matching TRBD1 (5 bases). Germline CDR1 reads SGHAT; CDR2 reads FQNNGV. This CDR3 comprises 13 residues. V gave up 5 bases and J gave up 5 bases, with 10 bases separating them. CDR3 bases: TGTGCCAGCAGCCTCCAACAGGATCAGCCCCAGCATTTT. Translated, it gives CASSLQQDQPQHF. Filled out from reference TRBV11-2 and TRBJ1-5, the complete variable domain reads EAGVAQSPRYKIIEKRQSVAFWCNPISGHATLYWYQQILGQGPKLLIQFQNNGVVDDSQLPKDRFSAERLKGVDSTLKIQPAKLEDSAVYLCASSLQQDQPQHFGDGTRLSIL.

DNA for the CDR3: TGTGCCAGCAGCTTCGGACTAGCGGACTACAATGAGCAGTTCTTC. Its translation: CASSFGLADYNEQFF. The chain employs TRBV7-8 and TRBJ2-1, with 10 bases aligning to TRBD2. Germline CDR1 and CDR2: SGHVS and FQNEAQ. The J segment lost 3 bases and the V segment lost 3 bases, leaving 2 bases of the junction unmatched. There are 15 residues in the CDR3.

Here the CDR3 DNA reads TGTGCCAGCAGCTTAGAAGCGGGAGGTAGATACGAGCAGTACTTC. It specifies CASSLEAGGRYEQYF. The chain is built from TRBV7-7 and TRBJ2-7, with TRBD2 identical over 9 bases. The CDR3 extends over 15 amino acids. Trimming at V came to 1 base and at J to 4 bases, leaving 5 bases not matched to a gene. Germline-derived CDR1 and CDR2 are SSHAT and FNYEAQ (reference sequence). Full variable domain (missing parts from reference TRBV7-7 and TRBJ2-7): GAGVSQSPRYKVTKRGQDVTLRCDPISSHATLYWYQQALGQGPEFLTYFNYEAQPDKSGLPSDRFSAERPEGSISTLTIQRTEQRDSAMYRCASSLEAGGRYEQYFGPGTRLTVT.